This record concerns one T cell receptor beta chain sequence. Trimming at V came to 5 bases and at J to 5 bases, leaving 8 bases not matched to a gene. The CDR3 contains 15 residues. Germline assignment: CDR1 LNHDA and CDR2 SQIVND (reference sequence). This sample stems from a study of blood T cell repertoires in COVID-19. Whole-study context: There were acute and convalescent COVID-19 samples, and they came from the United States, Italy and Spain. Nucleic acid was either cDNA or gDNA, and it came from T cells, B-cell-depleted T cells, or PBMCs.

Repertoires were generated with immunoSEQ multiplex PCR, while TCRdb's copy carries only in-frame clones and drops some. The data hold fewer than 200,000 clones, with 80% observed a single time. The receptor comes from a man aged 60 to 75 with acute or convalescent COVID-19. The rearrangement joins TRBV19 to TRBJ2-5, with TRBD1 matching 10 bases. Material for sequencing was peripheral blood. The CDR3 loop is CASSSPTGGRETQYF. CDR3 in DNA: TGTGCCAGTAGTTCACCGACAGGGGGCCGGGAGACCCAGTACTTC.